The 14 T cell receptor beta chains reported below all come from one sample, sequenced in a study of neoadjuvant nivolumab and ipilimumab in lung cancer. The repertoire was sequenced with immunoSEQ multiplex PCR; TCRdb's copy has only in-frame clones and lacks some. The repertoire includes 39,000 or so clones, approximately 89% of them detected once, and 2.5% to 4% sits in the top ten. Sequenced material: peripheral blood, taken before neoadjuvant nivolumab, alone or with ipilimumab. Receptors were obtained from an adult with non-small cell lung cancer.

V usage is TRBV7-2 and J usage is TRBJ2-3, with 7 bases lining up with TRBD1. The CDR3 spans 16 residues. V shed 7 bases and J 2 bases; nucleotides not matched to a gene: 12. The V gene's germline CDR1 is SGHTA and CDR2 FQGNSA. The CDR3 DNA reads TGTGCCAGCACCGAAGACTTAGGGGGCTACACAGATACGCAGTATTTT. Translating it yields CASTEDLGGYTDTQYF.

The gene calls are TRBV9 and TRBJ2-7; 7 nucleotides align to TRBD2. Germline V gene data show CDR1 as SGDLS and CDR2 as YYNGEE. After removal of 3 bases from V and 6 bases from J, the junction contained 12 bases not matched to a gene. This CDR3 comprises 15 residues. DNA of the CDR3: TGTGCCAGCAGCGCCAACTTGGGAGGGCCGGTCGAGCAGTACTTC. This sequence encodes CASSANLGGPVEQYF.

The DNA of the CDR3 is TGTGCCAGTAGTACGGGGGGCCAAGAGACCCAGTACTTC. Translated: CASSTGGQETQYF. V gene TRBV19 combines with J gene TRBJ2-5; TRBD2 matches at 7 bases. Germline loops: CDR1 LNHDA, CDR2 SQIVND (reference sequence). This CDR3 is 13 amino acids long. V lost 4 bases, J lost 1 base, and 0 bases stayed unmatched.

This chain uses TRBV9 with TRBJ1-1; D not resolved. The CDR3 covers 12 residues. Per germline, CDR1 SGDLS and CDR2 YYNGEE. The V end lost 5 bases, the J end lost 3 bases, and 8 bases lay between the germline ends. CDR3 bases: TGTGCCAGCAGTACCTCGGACACTGAAGCTTTCTTT. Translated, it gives CASSTSDTEAFF.

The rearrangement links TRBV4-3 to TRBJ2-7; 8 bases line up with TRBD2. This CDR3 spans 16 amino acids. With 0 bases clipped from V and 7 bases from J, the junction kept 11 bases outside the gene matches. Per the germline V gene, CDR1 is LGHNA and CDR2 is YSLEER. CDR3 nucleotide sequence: TGCGCCAGCAGCCAAGAAAGACTAGCGAAAGGGGGGGAGCAGTACTTC. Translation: CASSQERLAKGGEQYF.

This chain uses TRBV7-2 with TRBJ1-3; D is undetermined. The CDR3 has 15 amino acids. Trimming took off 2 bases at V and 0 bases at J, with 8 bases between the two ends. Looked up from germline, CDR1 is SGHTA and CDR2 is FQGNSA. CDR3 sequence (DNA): TGTGCCAGCAGCTTACCCTGGGGCTCTGGAAACACCATATATTTT. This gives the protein CASSLPWGSGNTIYF.

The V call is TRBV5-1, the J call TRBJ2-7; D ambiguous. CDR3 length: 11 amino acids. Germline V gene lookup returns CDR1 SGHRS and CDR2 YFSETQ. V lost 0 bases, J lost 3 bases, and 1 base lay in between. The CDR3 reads CASSLDYEQYF. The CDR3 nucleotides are TGCGCCAGCAGCTTGGACTACGAGCAGTACTTC.

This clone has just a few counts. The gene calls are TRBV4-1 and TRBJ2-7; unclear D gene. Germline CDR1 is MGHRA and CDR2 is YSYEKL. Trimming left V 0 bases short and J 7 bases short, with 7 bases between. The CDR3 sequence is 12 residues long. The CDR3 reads CASSQDLREQYF. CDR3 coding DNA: TGCGCCAGCAGCCAAGATTTAAGGGAGCAGTACTTC.

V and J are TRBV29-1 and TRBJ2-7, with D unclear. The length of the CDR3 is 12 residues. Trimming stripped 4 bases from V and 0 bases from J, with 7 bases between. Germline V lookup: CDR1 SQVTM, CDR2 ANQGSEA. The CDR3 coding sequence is TGCAGCGTTGCAATGAGCTCCTACGAGCAGTACTTC. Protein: CSVAMSSYEQYF.

CDR3 in amino acids: CASSLGQGDHEQYF. Here the CDR3 DNA reads TGTGCCAGCAGTTTAGGACAGGGGGACCACGAGCAGTACTTC. The chain links TRBV27 to TRBJ2-7; TRBD1 agrees at 10 bases. J gave up 5 bases and V 2 bases, and 3 bases lay outside the gene matches. Germline V gene sequence: CDR1 MNHEY, CDR2 SMNVEV (reference sequence). This CDR3 comprises 14 residues.

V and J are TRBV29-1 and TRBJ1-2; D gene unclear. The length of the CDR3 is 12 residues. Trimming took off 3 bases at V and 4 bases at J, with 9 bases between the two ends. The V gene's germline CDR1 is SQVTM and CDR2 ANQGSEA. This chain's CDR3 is CSVEGSLYGYTF. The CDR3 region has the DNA TGCAGCGTTGAGGGCAGCCTCTATGGCTACACCTTC.

For the CDR3, the DNA is TGTGCCACCAGCAGAGGGGGGAGTGGACAGCACAGTCAAACTAACTATGGCTACACCTTC. Translation: CATSRGGSGQHSQTNYGYTF. V usage is TRBV15 and J usage is TRBJ1-2; TRBD1 might be the D (6 bases). Germline values: CDR1 LNHNV, CDR2 YYDKDF (reference sequence). V lost 1 base and J lost 0, with 24 bases in between. The CDR3 consists of 20 residues. Looking up the rest from reference TRBV15 and TRBJ1-2 gives the full variable domain: DAMVIQNPRYQVTQFGKPVTLSCSQTLNHNVMYWYQQKSSQAPKLLFHYYDKDFNNEADTPDNFQSRRPNTSFCFLDIRSPGLGDTAMYLCATSRGGSGQHSQTNYGYTFGSGTRLTVV.

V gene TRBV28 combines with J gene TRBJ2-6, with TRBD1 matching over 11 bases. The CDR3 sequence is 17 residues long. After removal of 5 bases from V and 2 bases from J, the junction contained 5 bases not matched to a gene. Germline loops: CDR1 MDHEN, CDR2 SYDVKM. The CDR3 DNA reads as TGTGCCAGCAGTCCTCCGGGACAGGGGGCTGGGGCCAACGTCCTGACTTTC. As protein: CASSPPGQGAGANVLTF.

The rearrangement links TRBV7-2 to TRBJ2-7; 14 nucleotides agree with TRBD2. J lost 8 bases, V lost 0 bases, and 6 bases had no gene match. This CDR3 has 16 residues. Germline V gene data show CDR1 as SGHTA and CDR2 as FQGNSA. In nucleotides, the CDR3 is TGTGCCAGCAGCTTAGCTGGGACTAGCGGGAGTGGGAAGCAGTACTTC. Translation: CASSLAGTSGSGKQYF.